This T cell receptor (beta chain) emerged from a study of blood T cell repertoires in COVID-19. The V and J ends lost 7 bases and 6 bases respectively, with 21 bases between them. This CDR3 has 15 residues. CDR1 is LNHDA and CDR2 is SQIVND in the germline V gene (reference sequence). Produced via immunoSEQ multiplex PCR; TCRdb's table is partial and in-frame only. The sample shows about 210,000 clones, around 89% of them seen only once. This clone was seen a handful of times. Sample: peripheral blood. V gene TRBV19 combines with J gene TRBJ1-1; a possible D gene is TRBD1 (6 bases). This sequence was found in a man between 65 and 85 years old with acute or convalescent COVID-19. The CDR3 loop reads CASTGTRNVWAEAFF. The CDR3 DNA sequence: TGTGCCAGTACCGGGACACGGAACGTTTGGGCTGAAGCTTTCTTT. Full variable domain (outside the CDR3, taken from reference TRBV19 and TRBJ1-1): DGGITQSPKYLFRKEGQNVTLSCEQNLNHDAMYWYRQDPGQGLRLIYYSQIVNDFQKGDIAEGYSVSREKKESFPLTVTSAQKNPTAFYLCASTGTRNVWAEAFFGQGTRLTVV.